This T cell receptor (beta chain) came from a study of early T cells in non-severe SARS-CoV-2 infection. Study-wide context: Bulk RNA taken from unsorted whole blood was sequenced, leaving chains unpaired. Study results and limitations: VDJdb-based annotation leaned toward anti-spike CD8 responses and missed private and CD4 specificities.

Unique molecular identifiers were added to individual cDNA molecules. In TCRdb, the 5' RACE reads were re-called with MiXCR into one record per CDR3 protein. This table holds around 80,000 distinct CDR3 sequences, over 10% found once. Per the germline V gene, CDR1 is SGHRS and CDR2 is YFSETQ. The ends lost 1 base at V and 6 bases at J; junction bases unmatched: 10. The length of the CDR3 is 16 residues. The sample holds a few counts of this clonotype. The antigen is not known. The J gene is TRBJ2-3, the V gene TRBV5-1; 8 bases fit TRBD1. The clonotype was recovered from an adult who was a healthcare worker with PCR-confirmed SARS-CoV-2 infection or an uninfected control (not recorded which). The sequencing sample was made of whole blood. In DNA, the CDR3 is TGCGCCAGCAGCTTGAGTCGGGGACAGGTGTTTGATACGCAGTATTTT. It yields the protein CASSLSRGQVFDTQYF.